These T cell receptor beta chains were read from a single sample in a study of blood T cell repertoires in COVID-19. Data came from immunoSEQ multiplex PCR; TCRdb stores just in-frame clones and leaves some out. The sample holds fewer than 350,000 clones, 81% seen once. Sequenced input: peripheral blood. All receptors come from a woman between 55 and 75 years old with active or convalescent COVID-19. Each CDR3 is given with its conserved first and last residue. A D gene is named only where the DNA matches it firmly. Some rows have no size entry. The others give once, few or many, or a class for an expanded clone.

d_gene: TRBD1; j_gene: TRBJ2-1; abundance: .; v_gene: TRBV4-2; CDR3aa: CASSQEHLGTGRNEQFF; CDR3nt: TGTGCCAGCAGCCAAGAGCATCTAGGGACAGGGCGAAATGAGCAGTTCTTC
d_gene: .; j_gene: TRBJ1-1; abundance: .; v_gene: TRBV10-1; CDR3aa: CASRDSLNTEAFF; CDR3nt: TGCGCCAGCAGGGACAGCTTGAACACTGAAGCTTTCTTT
d_gene: .; j_gene: TRBJ1-3; abundance: few; v_gene: TRBV14; CDR3aa: CASSQDSRAPSGNTIYF; CDR3nt: TGTGCCAGCAGCCAAGATTCCAGGGCACCCTCTGGAAACACCATATATTTT
d_gene: .; j_gene: TRBJ1-2; abundance: .; v_gene: TRBV7-6; CDR3aa: CASSLEQGIDGYTF; CDR3nt: TGTGCCAGCAGCTTAGAACAGGGTATAGATGGCTACACCTTC
d_gene: TRBD1; j_gene: TRBJ2-2; abundance: .; v_gene: TRBV2; CDR3aa: CASSGDRAGPGELFF; CDR3nt: TGTGCCAGCAGTGGAGACAGGGCTGGCCCCGGGGAGCTGTTTTTT
d_gene: .; j_gene: TRBJ1-5; abundance: .; v_gene: TRBV6-5; CDR3aa: CASRNDRNQPQHF; CDR3nt: TGTGCCAGCAGGAACGACAGGAATCAGCCCCAGCATTTT
d_gene: .; j_gene: TRBJ1-3; abundance: .; v_gene: TRBV5-4; CDR3aa: CASSLLGGPGNTIYF; CDR3nt: TGTGCCAGCAGCCTGCTTGGAGGCCCTGGAAACACCATATATTTT
d_gene: TRBD1; j_gene: TRBJ2-2; abundance: .; v_gene: TRBV29-1; CDR3aa: CSVSSGTANTGELFF; CDR3nt: TGCAGCGTTTCGTCCGGGACAGCGAACACCGGGGAGCTGTTTTTT
d_gene: TRBD2; j_gene: TRBJ2-5; abundance: .; v_gene: TRBV9; CDR3aa: CASSSHRLARRIQETQYF; CDR3nt: TGTGCCAGCAGCTCTCATCGACTAGCTCGCCGAATACAAGAGACCCAGTACTTC
d_gene: .; j_gene: TRBJ1-1; abundance: .; v_gene: TRBV18; CDR3aa: CASSKGAGNTEAFF; CDR3nt: TGTGCCAGCTCAAAAGGTGCAGGGAACACTGAAGCTTTCTTT
d_gene: TRBD1; j_gene: TRBJ1-6; abundance: .; v_gene: TRBV5-4; CDR3aa: CASSADRLSSYNSPLHF; CDR3nt: TGTGCCAGCAGCGCGGACAGGTTGAGCTCCTATAATTCACCCCTCCACTTT
d_gene: .; j_gene: TRBJ1-2; abundance: .; v_gene: TRBV6-5; CDR3aa: CASSYSNRPAGGYTF; CDR3nt: TGTGCCAGCAGTTACTCGAACCGGCCGGCGGGTGGCTACACCTTC
d_gene: .; j_gene: TRBJ1-3; abundance: .; v_gene: TRBV5-6; CDR3aa: CASSLDGIKHTIYF; CDR3nt: TGTGCCAGCAGCCTGGACGGTATCAAGCACACCATATATTTT
d_gene: .; j_gene: TRBJ1-1; abundance: once; v_gene: TRBV7-8; CDR3aa: CASSPLTGTEAFF; CDR3nt: TGTGCCAGCAGCCCACTAACAGGGACTGAAGCTTTCTTT
d_gene: TRBD1; j_gene: TRBJ2-7; abundance: .; v_gene: TRBV18; CDR3aa: CASSRATGLRYEQYF; CDR3nt: TGTGCCAGCTCACGGGCGACAGGGCTCCGGTACGAGCAGTACTTC
d_gene: TRBD1; j_gene: TRBJ1-1; abundance: once; v_gene: TRBV11-2; CDR3aa: CASSPTGVTEAFF; CDR3nt: TGTGCCAGCAGCCCAACAGGGGTCACTGAAGCTTTCTTT
d_gene: TRBD1; j_gene: TRBJ1-5; abundance: .; v_gene: TRBV29-1; CDR3aa: CSVGTAGQPQHF; CDR3nt: TGCAGCGTAGGGACAGCCGGACAGCCCCAGCATTTT
d_gene: .; j_gene: TRBJ1-1; abundance: .; v_gene: TRBV6-6; CDR3aa: CASSYSTEMNTEAFF; CDR3nt: TGTGCCAGCAGTTACTCGACAGAGATGAACACTGAAGCTTTCTTT
d_gene: TRBD1; j_gene: TRBJ2-7; abundance: few; v_gene: TRBV5-1; CDR3aa: CASSLARGHSYEQYF; CDR3nt: TGCGCCAGCAGCTTGGCAAGGGGGCATTCCTACGAGCAGTACTTC
d_gene: .; j_gene: TRBJ1-2; abundance: .; v_gene: TRBV6-6; CDR3aa: CASHGREVYGYTF; CDR3nt: TGTGCCTCGCACGGCAGGGAGGTCTATGGCTACACCTTC
d_gene: TRBD1; j_gene: TRBJ2-3; abundance: .; v_gene: TRBV3-1/TRBV3-2; CDR3aa: CASSARDRVSVGAQYF; CDR3nt: TGTGCCAGCAGCGCACGGGACAGGGTTTCCGTAGGGGCGCAGTATTTT
d_gene: TRBD1; j_gene: TRBJ1-3; abundance: .; v_gene: TRBV27; CDR3aa: CASRTNRGKGNTIYF; CDR3nt: TGTGCCAGCCGAACTAACAGGGGAAAAGGAAACACCATATATTTT
d_gene: .; j_gene: TRBJ1-4; abundance: .; v_gene: TRBV6-5; CDR3aa: CASSYSTQGREKLFF; CDR3nt: TGTGCCAGCAGTTACTCTACCCAGGGCCGAGAAAAACTGTTTTTT
d_gene: TRBD1; j_gene: TRBJ1-1; abundance: .; v_gene: TRBV2; CDR3aa: CASSSWGTGVSEAFF; CDR3nt: TGTGCCAGCAGTTCGTGGGGGACAGGCGTATCTGAAGCTTTCTTT
d_gene: .; j_gene: TRBJ1-1; abundance: few; v_gene: TRBV7-9; CDR3aa: CASSLRPGHENTEAFF; CDR3nt: TGTGCCAGCAGCTTACGCCCGGGACACGAGAACACTGAAGCTTTCTTT
d_gene: .; j_gene: TRBJ2-1; abundance: .; v_gene: TRBV3-1/TRBV3-2; CDR3aa: CASSLRGGRANEQFF; CDR3nt: TGTGCCAGCAGTCTAAGGGGGGGCAGGGCGAATGAGCAGTTCTTC
d_gene: .; j_gene: TRBJ1-5; abundance: .; v_gene: TRBV28; CDR3aa: CASSLMGLWHQPQHF; CDR3nt: TGTGCCAGCAGTTTGATGGGGCTTTGGCATCAGCCCCAGCATTTT
d_gene: TRBD2; j_gene: TRBJ2-1; abundance: .; v_gene: TRBV18; CDR3aa: CASSPTSGAYNEQFF; CDR3nt: TGTGCCAGCTCCCCGACTAGCGGGGCCTACAATGAGCAGTTCTTC